Each of the 6 T cell receptor beta chains below was sequenced from the same sample in a study of spatial heterogeneity in lung cancer. Noted time point: sample taken at primary tumor resection. Whole RNA came from tumor, nontumor lung or frozen PBMC and was sequenced without being sorted. TCRdb re-derived calls from the 5' RACE reads in MiXCR, one entry per CDR3 protein. This table holds tens of thousands of distinct CDR3 sequences, about an eighth found once. The input for sequencing was PBMCs, taken at surgery. These TCRs come from a male donor with early-stage non-small cell lung cancer.

In this sample, this clonotype turned up a few times. The V call is TRBV11-1, the J call TRBJ2-6; TRBD1 aligns across 8 bases. V lost 6 bases and J lost 0; bases outside the gene matches: 16. Germline V gene data show CDR1 as SGHAT and CDR2 as FQDESV (reference sequence). This CDR3 is built from 20 residues. The CDR3 bases are TGTGCCAGCAGGATAGGACAGGGAAGGGTCTTCAACTCTGGGGCCAACGTCCTGACTTTC. As protein: CASRIGQGRVFNSGANVLTF.

Sample share makes this clonotype medium-sized. The chain joins TRBV7-8 to TRBJ2-3, with D unclear. V was trimmed by 5 bases and J by 3 bases, leaving 9 bases between them. CDR3 size: 13 residues. Germline values: CDR1 SGHVS, CDR2 FQNEAQ. CDR3 nucleotide sequence: TGTGCCAGCAGCCGACTGACTACAGATACGCAGTATTTT. Residues: CASSRLTTDTQYF.

This clonotype was detected many times. The chain is built from TRBV10-3 and TRBJ2-2; D unresolved. The CDR3 has 13 amino acids. Trimming shortened V by 8 bases and J by 10 bases, and 17 bases separated the two germline ends. The germline V gene has CDR1 ENHRY and CDR2 SYGVKD. The CDR3 region is CAIGAGFTLELFF. The CDR3 nucleotides read TGTGCCATCGGAGCTGGTTTTACCCTGGAGCTGTTTTTT.

In regard to this clonotype: A much larger clone differs from this one at a single base, so this may be a read error. Written as DNA, the CDR3 is TGTGTCAGCAGCGAACAGGGCTTCTATAATTCACCCCTCCACTTT. Residues: CVSSEQGFYNSPLHF. This rearrangement joins TRBV7-9 to TRBJ1-6; possible D gene TRBD1, 6 bases. The CDR3 runs to 15 residues. Germline V lookup: CDR1 SEHNR, CDR2 FQNEAQ (reference sequence).

This clonotype turned up a few times. The V and J genes are TRBV7-3 and TRBJ2-2; no firm D call. In germline, CDR1 is SGHTA, CDR2 FQGTGA. The CDR3 contains 14 residues. V lost 2 bases, J lost 3 bases, and 7 bases lay in between. Here the CDR3 reads CASSLGSDTGELFF. The CDR3 DNA reads TGTGCCAGCAGCTTAGGTTCAGACACCGGGGAGCTGTTTTTT.

The chain links TRBV5-1 to TRBJ2-1; TRBD2 might be the D (6 bases). The V and J ends lost 3 bases and 0 bases respectively, with 10 bases between them. This CDR3 region has 15 residues. Germline lookup yields CDR1 SGHRS and CDR2 YFSETQ. The CDR3 coding sequence is TGCGCCAGCAGCTGGGATAGCGGCTCCTACAATGAGCAGTTCTTC. It encodes CASSWDSGSYNEQFF.